This T cell receptor (beta chain) was sequenced in a study of T cells in Graves' hyperthyroidism and ophthalmopathy. Trimming removed 4 bases from V and 3 bases from J; junction bases left unmatched: 6. The CDR3 contains 14 residues. In germline, CDR1 is SGDLS, CDR2 YYNGEE. Amplified TCR beta CDR3 regions derived from RNA transcripts. A first-round RT-PCR of the TCR CDR3 used the HTBI primer set. TCRdb used MiXCR to reprocess the multiplex PCR reads, holding one entry per CDR3 protein. The sample lists just under 750,000 distinct CDR3 sequences; around 40% were seen once. The TCR sequence derives from a woman between 35 and 50 years old with Graves' hyperthyroidism. Input material: blood. The chain couples TRBV9 to TRBJ1-1, with 7 nucleotides matching TRBD1. The CDR3, as DNA: TGTGCCAGCAGCCTCGGGACAGACGACACTGAAGCTTTCTTT. Residues: CASSLGTDDTEAFF.